The 28 T cell receptor beta chains below were found in one sample sequenced in a study of control samples from healthy donors and cancer patients. Assay used: immunoSEQ multiplex PCR; TCRdb lists only in-frame clones, some missing. Altogether fewer than 100,000 clones are present, around nine tenths being singletons, with the ten largest covering around 5.4%. The specimen was blood. The receptors were gathered from a woman in her forties or fifties in good health.

This rearrangement joins TRBV24-1 to TRBJ2-3; a weak D match, TRBD1 (6 bases). Germline CDR1 is KGHDR and CDR2 is SFDVKD. Trimming shortened V by 3 bases and J by 1 base, and 10 bases separated the two germline ends. The CDR3 has 15 residues. CDR3 in amino acids: CATSDHRDGTDTQYF. CDR3 nucleotides: TGTGCCACCAGTGATCACAGGGATGGCACAGATACGCAGTATTTT.

The chain has TRBV10-1 and TRBJ1-2, with D perhaps matching TRBD1 (6 bases). The CDR3 has 13 residues. Germline V CDR1 and CDR2: WNHNN, SYGVQD (reference sequence). V lost 6 bases and J lost 8, with 16 bases in between. CDR3 loop: CASSPDRLRGYTF. CDR3 coding DNA: TGCGCCAGCAGCCCTGACAGGCTAAGAGGCTACACCTTC.

This chain joins TRBV30 and TRBJ1-3, with no clear D. Germline loops: CDR1 GTSNPN, CDR2 SVGIG (reference sequence). V shed 3 bases and J shed 4 bases, with 7 bases lying between them. This CDR3 has 12 amino acids. In DNA form, the CDR3 reads TGTGCCTGGAGCATACAGGGAAACACCATATATTTT. Residues: CAWSIQGNTIYF.

The chain is built from TRBV5-6 and TRBJ2-7, with D possibly being TRBD1 or TRBD2 (5 bases each). Germline V gene data show CDR1 as SGHDT and CDR2 as YYEEEE. The CDR3 spans 15 residues. V shed 1 base and J shed 2 bases, with 13 bases lying between them. The CDR3 coding sequence is TGTGCCAGCAGCTTGTTACGGGACCGAGCCTACGAGCAGTACTTC. As protein: CASSLLRDRAYEQYF.

This chain uses TRBV5-1 with TRBJ2-7; the match to TRBD2 covers 8 bases. The germline V gene has CDR1 SGHRS and CDR2 YFSETQ. With V trimmed by 0 bases and J by 0 bases, 5 bases remained unmatched. This CDR3 is built from 16 residues. As DNA, the CDR3 is TGCGCCAGCAGCTTGGTTCGGGGGACTAGCTCCTACGAGCAGTACTTC. It translates to CASSLVRGTSSYEQYF.

The chain uses TRBV2 and TRBJ1-2; D is possibly TRBD1 (6 bases). V lost 8 bases and J lost 4, with 17 bases in between. Germline V gene sequence: CDR1 SNHLY, CDR2 FYNNEI. CDR3 length: 14 amino acids. The CDR3 here is CASGQGQVVYGYTF. Written as DNA, the CDR3 is TGTGCCAGCGGGCAGGGGCAAGTTGTCTATGGCTACACCTTC.

The rearrangement joins TRBV5-5 to TRBJ2-3, with D unclear. The length of the CDR3 is 13 residues. In germline, CDR1 is SGHKS, CDR2 YYEKEE (reference sequence). V gave up 2 bases and J gave up 2 bases, with 6 bases separating them. Written as DNA, the CDR3 is TGTGCCAGCAGCTTCGGGCCCACAGATACGCAGTATTTT. Amino acid sequence: CASSFGPTDTQYF.

The chain joins TRBV5-8 to TRBJ2-1; 8 bases agree with TRBD2. From germline, CDR1 is SGHTS and CDR2 YDEGEE. The CDR3 length is 13 residues. V was pared by 4 bases and J by 8 bases, with 5 bases of the junction left unmatched. CDR3 nucleotides: TGTGCCAGCAGCGGCGGACTAGCCCATGAGCAGTTCTTC. It encodes CASSGGLAHEQFF.

The chain uses TRBV12-2 and TRBJ2-2; the D call TRBD2 from the table was never checked on the DNA. TRBV12-2 is annotated as a pseudogene. CDR3 size: 14 residues. Here the CDR3 DNA reads TGTGCAAGTCGCTTAGCCGGGTCCACCGGGGAGCTGTTTTTT. Its translation: CASRLAGSTGELFF.

The chain recombines TRBV12-3 or TRBV12-4 with TRBJ2-3; D uncertain. The CDR3 contains 13 residues. Trimming took off 3 bases at V and 5 bases at J, with 9 bases between the two ends. The CDR3 protein is CASSFWGKDTQYF. The CDR3 nucleotides are TGTGCCAGCAGTTTTTGGGGAAAAGATACGCAGTATTTT.

V usage is TRBV5-1 and J usage is TRBJ1-1; D is ambiguous. V gave up 4 bases and J gave up 5 bases, with 12 bases separating them. CDR1 SGHRS and CDR2 YFSETQ come from the germline V gene. This CDR3 comprises 13 residues. CDR3 sequence: CASSRPTPTEAFF. The CDR3 DNA sequence: TGCGCCAGCAGCCGACCCACCCCTACTGAAGCTTTCTTT.

The chain uses TRBV5-1 and TRBJ2-7; 8 nucleotides agree with TRBD1. The CDR3 is made up of 14 amino acids. Per the germline V gene, CDR1 is SGHRS and CDR2 is YFSETQ. The junction had 8 bases not matched to a gene; V was cut back by 4 bases and J by 5 bases. CDR3 loop: CASSQDRVANEQYF. The CDR3 nucleotides are TGCGCCAGCAGCCAGGACAGGGTAGCCAACGAGCAGTACTTC.

This chain joins TRBV29-1 and TRBJ1-2; 8 bases line up with TRBD1. This CDR3 is 14 amino acids long. V was pared by 7 bases and J by 2 bases, with 9 bases of the junction left unmatched. CDR1 and CDR2 from the germline V gene are SQVTM and ANQGSEA. CDR3 loop: CSARGQGENYGYTF. The CDR3 DNA sequence: TGCAGCGCCAGAGGACAGGGTGAAAACTATGGCTACACCTTC.

V gene TRBV5-8 combines with J gene TRBJ1-1; D may be TRBD1 (5 bases). The V end was cut by 0 bases, the J end by 3 bases, with 15 bases between. CDR1 SGHTS and CDR2 YDEGEE come from the germline V gene. The CDR3 runs to 16 residues. The CDR3 bases are TGTGCCAGCAGCTTGGGGATGGGGGAGCGGGACACTGAAGCTTTCTTT. This gives the protein CASSLGMGERDTEAFF.

V gene TRBV5-4 combines with J gene TRBJ2-2; D gene ambiguous. Germline CDR1 is SGHNT and CDR2 is YYREEE (reference sequence). The V end was cut by 0 bases, the J end by 5 bases, with 5 bases between. This CDR3 is built from 13 residues. The CDR3 protein is CASSLVKTGELFF. The CDR3, as DNA: TGTGCCAGCAGCTTGGTAAAGACCGGGGAGCTGTTTTTT.

V gene TRBV7-6 combines with J gene TRBJ1-5; no firm D call. Germline V gene data show CDR1 as SGHVS and CDR2 as FNYEAQ. V lost 7 bases, J lost 0 bases, and 19 bases lay in between. The CDR3 runs to 17 residues. In nucleotides, the CDR3 is TGTGCCAGCAAACAATTGCCGGCAGCATATAGCAATCAGCCCCAGCATTTT. This sequence encodes CASKQLPAAYSNQPQHF.

J is TRBJ1-2 and V is TRBV2; TRBD1 agrees at 7 bases. V shed 7 bases and J 4 bases; nucleotides not matched to a gene: 18. Germline V CDR1 and CDR2: SNHLY, FYNNEI. The CDR3 extends over 17 amino acids. CDR3 protein: CASTQFRTGAFFYGYTF. As DNA, the CDR3 is TGTGCCAGCACCCAATTCCGTACAGGGGCCTTTTTCTATGGCTACACCTTC.

The V and J genes are TRBV29-1 and TRBJ1-1; D is ambiguous. Deletions cut 4 bases from V and 4 bases from J, with 13 bases between. Germline CDR1 reads SQVTM; CDR2 reads ANQGSEA. The CDR3 extends over 13 amino acids. The DNA for the CDR3 is TGCAGCGTTGTAGCTCAATCGTCCACTGAAGCTTTCTTT. As protein: CSVVAQSSTEAFF.

This CDR3 is CASSQVQGGGQPQHF. The CDR3, as DNA: TGCGCCAGCAGCCAAGTGCAGGGAGGAGGCCAGCCCCAGCATTTT. The chain links TRBV4-1 to TRBJ1-5; possible D gene TRBD1, 5 bases. The germline gives CDR1 MGHRA, CDR2 YSYEKL. This CDR3 contains 15 residues. The germline V and J ends were trimmed by 1 base and 7 bases, with 14 bases remaining between them.

This clone has only a few counts. The chain joins TRBV19 to TRBJ2-3, with 7 bases identical to TRBD1. Germline V gene lookup returns CDR1 LNHDA and CDR2 SQIVND (reference sequence). The CDR3 has 20 residues. V lost 7 bases and J lost 3; bases outside the gene matches: 25. The DNA for the CDR3 is TGTGCCAGTATTACGAACCGGGACAGATTATTTATTATAGCAACAGATACGCAGTATTTT. It specifies CASITNRDRLFIIATDTQYF.

CDR3 region: CASSRDRGGEKLFF. The CDR3 DNA is TGTGCCAGCAGCAGAGACCGGGGCGGAGAAAAACTGTTTTTT. The V and J genes are TRBV7-2 and TRBJ1-4, with D perhaps TRBD1 (5 bases). The CDR3 contains 14 residues. The V gene's germline CDR1 is SGHTA and CDR2 FQGNSA. Trimming stripped 5 bases from V and 8 bases from J, with 15 bases between.

The chain employs TRBV9 and TRBJ1-1, with 7 bases identical to TRBD1. Germline V gene lookup returns CDR1 SGDLS and CDR2 YYNGEE. The CDR3 totals 16 residues. Germline trimming cut 4 bases from V and 5 bases from J; bases unmatched to any gene: 14. The CDR3 loop is CASSPQGGTGETEAFF. In DNA form, the CDR3 reads TGTGCCAGCAGCCCTCAGGGAGGAACAGGGGAGACTGAAGCTTTCTTT.

This chain uses TRBV18 with TRBJ1-1; 7 bases align to TRBD1. CDR1 and CDR2 from the germline V gene are KGHSH and LQKENI. There are 19 residues in the CDR3. The junction had 15 bases not matched to a gene; V was cut back by 2 bases and J by 0 bases. The CDR3 coding sequence is TGTGCCAGCTCACCAAGCAGGACAGGCGATTATAGGATGAACACTGAAGCTTTCTTT. Its translation: CASSPSRTGDYRMNTEAFF.

J is TRBJ2-3 and V is TRBV29-1; D is perhaps TRBD2 (7 bases). CDR3 length equals 14 residues. V gave up 5 bases and J gave up 0 bases, with 12 bases separating them. The germline V gene encodes CDR1 SQVTM and CDR2 ANQGSEA. The CDR3 DNA reads TGCAGCGTTCGGGGGGCACTTAGCACAGATACGCAGTATTTT. Translated: CSVRGALSTDTQYF.

The chain carries TRBV10-3 and TRBJ2-2; D call uncertain. Between the trimmed V and J ends, which lost 6 bases and 6 bases, there was a span of 11 bases. Germline-derived CDR1 and CDR2 are ENHRY and SYGVKD. CDR3 length: 13 amino acids. The DNA of the CDR3 is TGTGCCATCAGCAATCTTACACCCGGGGAGCTGTTTTTT. This codes for CAISNLTPGELFF.

The gene calls are TRBV30 and TRBJ2-2; possible D gene TRBD1, 5 bases. The CDR3 loop spans 16 amino acids. Germline lookup yields CDR1 GTSNPN and CDR2 SVGIG (reference sequence). Trimming took off 4 bases at V and 6 bases at J, with 21 bases between the two ends. DNA for the CDR3: TGTGCCTGGACTTTGGGGCTCCTCGACAGAGCCGGGGAGCTGTTTTTT. Translation: CAWTLGLLDRAGELFF.

The J gene is TRBJ2-6, the V gene TRBV7-9, with D hard to call. CDR3 length: 15 residues. V was pared by 3 bases and J by 0 bases, with 6 bases between. The germline V gene encodes CDR1 SEHNR and CDR2 FQNEAQ (reference sequence). The DNA of the CDR3 is TGTGCCAGCAGCTTGGGATACTCTGGGGCCAACGTCCTGACTTTC. This gives the protein CASSLGYSGANVLTF.

This clone has a handful of counts. This chain links TRBV30 with TRBJ1-1; 11 nucleotides agree with TRBD1. Germline CDR1 reads GTSNPN; CDR2 reads SVGIG (reference sequence). This CDR3 contains 12 residues. With V trimmed by 8 bases and J by 3 bases, 2 bases remained unmatched. This chain's CDR3 is CAMGQGDTEAFF. In DNA form, the CDR3 reads TGTGCCATGGGACAGGGGGACACTGAAGCTTTCTTT.